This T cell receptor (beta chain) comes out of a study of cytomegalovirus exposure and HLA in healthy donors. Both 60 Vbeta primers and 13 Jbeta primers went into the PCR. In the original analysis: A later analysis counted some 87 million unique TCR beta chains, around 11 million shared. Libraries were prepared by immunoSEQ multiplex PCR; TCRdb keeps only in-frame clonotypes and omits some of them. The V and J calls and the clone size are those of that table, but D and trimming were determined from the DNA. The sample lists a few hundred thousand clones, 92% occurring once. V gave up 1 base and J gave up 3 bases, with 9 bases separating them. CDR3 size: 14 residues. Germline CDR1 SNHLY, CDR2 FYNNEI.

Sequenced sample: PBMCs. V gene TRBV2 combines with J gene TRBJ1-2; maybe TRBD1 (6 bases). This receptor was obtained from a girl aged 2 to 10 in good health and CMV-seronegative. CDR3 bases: TGTGCCAGCAGTGAAGACAGGGTTGACTATGGCTACACCTTC. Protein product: CASSEDRVDYGYTF.